This T cell receptor beta chain was recovered during a study of blood T cell repertoires in COVID-19. About the research overall: The cDNA or gDNA used as material had been derived from T cells, B-cell-depleted T cells, or PBMCs.

There are a few counts of this clone. CDR1 is SQVTM and CDR2 is ANQGSEA in the germline V gene. This CDR3 has 12 residues. Trimming stripped 5 bases from V and 2 bases from J, with 7 bases between. Produced via immunoSEQ multiplex PCR; TCRdb's table is partial and in-frame only. Found here are 300,000 or so clones, more than 90% of them singletons; the top ten hold roughly 2.5%. Participants were aged about 18 to 89 years from 24 US areas. Cohorts were determined from participant-reported clinical history. Each recovered donor of Cohort 3 presented with two negative PCRs, clearance, or symptom resolution.

The sequence was obtained from a man aged 55 to 70 who had recovered from COVID-19. The chain employs TRBV29-1 and TRBJ1-5; D remains ambiguous. Sequencing input: PBMCs or T cells enriched from blood (not recorded which). CDR3 loop: CSVREGNQPQHF. The CDR3 DNA reads as TGCAGCGTTAGGGAGGGCAATCAGCCCCAGCATTTT.